This T cell receptor beta chain was sequenced for a study of cytomegalovirus exposure and HLA in healthy donors. Study-wide results and limits: Later, an analysis found that common viral pathogens appeared to be linked with several of the most significant clusters. Most TCR sequences were uncommon, yet certain public TCRs appeared in many donors. The classifier reportedly diagnosed cytomegalovirus status with high specificity and sensitivity.

The CDR3 contains 13 residues. CDR1 is GTSNPN, CDR2 SVGIG, per germline (reference sequence). With regard to this clone: Its antigen is unidentified. The junction departs from germline at one end; a sequencing error may be responsible.

The PCR contained 60 Vbeta and 13 Jbeta primers. Profiling relied on immunoSEQ multiplex PCR, and the TCRdb table lists in-frame clones only, not all of them. Its table lists around 150,000 clones. Specimen: PBMCs. The TCR sequence derives from a man aged 25-45 years in good health and CMV-seronegative. The chain joins TRBV30 to TRBJ2-5, with 7 bases lining up with TRBD2. Here the CDR3 DNA reads TGTGCCTCCATCCGGGGGGACCAGGAGACCCAGTACTTC. This codes for CASIRGDQETQYF.